This TCR beta chain is drawn from a study of blood T cells in healthy people across ages. Findings and limits, study-wide: Long-lived and aged donors differed, with more naive CD4+ cells and higher diversity in the long-lived.

Alongside a J-beta primer mix, a sample-barcoded 5' primer served in a second PCR lasting roughly 6 to 11 cycles. Via MiXCR, TCRdb re-called the 5' RACE reads, giving one row per CDR3 protein. The data show almost 800,000 distinct CDR3 sequences, roughly 60% seen once. The CDR3 totals 14 residues. V dropped 8 bases and J dropped 0; count of bases not matched to a gene: 1. Germline values: CDR1 ENHRY, CDR2 SYGVKD. By sample fraction, this clonotype is medium-sized. Its antigen remains unidentified. A minimum of 5.5 micrograms of total RNA was extracted per sample. This chain uses TRBV10-3 with TRBJ1-5; 10 bases are a match to TRBD1. The sequence was obtained from a young man in good health. Sequenced: blood. CDR3 DNA: TGTGCCATCGGGACAGGGGATAGCAATCAGCCCCAGCATTTT. Translating it yields CAIGTGDSNQPQHF.